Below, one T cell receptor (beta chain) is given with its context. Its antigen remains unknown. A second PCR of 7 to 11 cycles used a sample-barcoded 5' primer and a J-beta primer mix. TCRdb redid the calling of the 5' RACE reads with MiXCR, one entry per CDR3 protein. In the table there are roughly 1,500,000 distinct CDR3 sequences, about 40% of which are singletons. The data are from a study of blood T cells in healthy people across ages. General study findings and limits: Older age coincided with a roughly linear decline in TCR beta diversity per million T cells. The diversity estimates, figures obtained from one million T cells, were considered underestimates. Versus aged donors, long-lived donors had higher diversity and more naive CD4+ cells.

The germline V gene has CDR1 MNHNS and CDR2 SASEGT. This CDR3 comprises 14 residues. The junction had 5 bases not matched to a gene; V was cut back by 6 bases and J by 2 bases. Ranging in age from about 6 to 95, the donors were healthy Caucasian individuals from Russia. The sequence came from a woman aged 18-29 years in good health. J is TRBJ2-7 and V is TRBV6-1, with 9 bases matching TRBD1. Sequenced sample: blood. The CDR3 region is CASRDRDRAYEQYF. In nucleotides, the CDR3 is TGTGCCAGCAGGGATCGGGACAGGGCCTACGAGCAGTACTTC.